This is a list of T cell receptor beta chains from one sample in a study of identical twins. MiXCR was run by TCRdb on the 5' RACE reads, yielding one entry per CDR3 protein. This table has about 520,000 distinct CDR3 sequences, 20% to 25% appearing once. These same records also appear under a second study, on T cells expressing NK-cell markers.

The sequencing input was CD4+ T cells sorted from blood. The receptors come from a woman in her late teens or twenties in good health. CDR3s include the opening cysteine and the closing phenylalanine or tryptophan. The order of the fields is V gene, CDR3 protein.

V: TRBV5-1; CDR3: CASSFYKTVGDEQYF
V: TRBV5-4; CDR3: CASDTTGGRGYTF
V: TRBV10-1; CDR3: CASSELRGGPANEQFF
V: TRBV6-1; CDR3: CASNGGSNYGYTF
V: TRBV6-5; CDR3: CASSYRESYEQYF
V: TRBV12-3/TRBV12-4; CDR3: CASRLTSEATQYF
V: TRBV9; CDR3: CASSVGQGGYEQYF
V: TRBV20-1; CDR3: CSAGLPGLPSYEQYF
V: TRBV12-3/TRBV12-4; CDR3: CASSLSGRGGELFF
V: TRBV5-1; CDR3: CASSSPGGSYEQYF
V: TRBV12-3/TRBV12-4; CDR3: CASSPDGFSQFF
V: TRBV5-1; CDR3: CASSLGALGETQYF
V: TRBV12-3/TRBV12-4; CDR3: CASRGGGSRYEQYF
V: TRBV6-5; CDR3: CASRSEDYGYTF
V: TRBV7-2; CDR3: CASSPPPGETQYF
V: TRBV20-1; CDR3: CSARTNRETQYF
V: TRBV2; CDR3: CASSVGSRELFF
V: TRBV19; CDR3: CASIRGEVGTEAFF
V: TRBV7-2; CDR3: CASSLVRLPSTDTQYF
V: TRBV9; CDR3: CASSPGQGKDEQYF
V: TRBV20-1; CDR3: CSARVLAPGAYNEQFF
V: TRBV5-1; CDR3: CASSLGLVYYEQFF
V: TRBV7-2; CDR3: CASSPDMISNQPQHF
V: TRBV20-1; CDR3: CSARDSHRDRDHEQFF
V: TRBV6-2/TRBV6-3; CDR3: CASSYTENPGSEQFF
V: TRBV6-5; CDR3: CASSYSGTGNHEQYF
V: TRBV12-3/TRBV12-4; CDR3: CASSLGGRTVPYEQYF
V: TRBV12-3/TRBV12-4; CDR3: CASSVTLRERQYF
V: TRBV12-3/TRBV12-4; CDR3: CASSGTGRAYNSPLHF
V: TRBV20-1; CDR3: CSASYGGQPQHF
V: TRBV6-1; CDR3: CASSELLGSGTDTQYF
V: TRBV20-1; CDR3: CSANNRLTDTQYF
V: TRBV12-3/TRBV12-4; CDR3: CASSLILYGYTF
V: TRBV20-1; CDR3: CSAKIAGAPYEQYF
V: TRBV6-5; CDR3: CASSYRTAWRVSPLHF
V: TRBV29-1; CDR3: CSVESLAGGVYNEQFF
V: TRBV12-3/TRBV12-4; CDR3: CASSGGLAGGQYF
V: TRBV6-1; CDR3: CASSPGTGSFNQPQHF
V: TRBV9; CDR3: CASSVEGGTSGANVLTF
V: TRBV6-1; CDR3: CASSLGQGAWYGYTF
V: TRBV6-5; CDR3: CASSYGLGGNNEQFF
V: TRBV9; CDR3: CASSRTGLHNEQFF
V: TRBV7-8; CDR3: CASSPDRDFGNTIYF
V: TRBV25-1; CDR3: CASSGTGYDEQFF
V: TRBV18; CDR3: CASLAGVRNEQFF
V: TRBV20-1; CDR3: CSARYGTASHEQYF
V: TRBV12-3/TRBV12-4; CDR3: CASRRHRGGGYGYTF
V: TRBV20-1; CDR3: CSAQGGRTYNEQFF
V: TRBV7-3; CDR3: CASSLTPIPPYEQYF
V: TRBV7-3; CDR3: CASSLTGGREGQFF
V: TRBV27; CDR3: CASSTQVLGGAEAFF
V: TRBV5-1; CDR3: CASSPHVGRLKAFF
V: TRBV29-1; CDR3: CSVTRQSYGYTF
V: TRBV20-1; CDR3: CSAATGGWETQYF
V: TRBV20-1; CDR3: CSARLTSSNSPLHF
V: TRBV20-1; CDR3: CSAREYGGTDTQYF
V: TRBV2; CDR3: CASTPELAGDNEQFF
V: TRBV30; CDR3: CAWSGSRKFEQYF
V: TRBV29-1; CDR3: CSGEDRGKNTEAFF